The next 21 T cell receptor beta chains were all read from a single sample in a study of technical replicates of blood from several donors. Sequenced by immunoSEQ multiplex PCR; TCRdb stores in-frame clones only, minus some. The sample lists tens of thousands of clones; approximately 97% were seen once. Sequenced material: T cells isolated from PBMCs. These receptors were taken from a human donor in good health.

The rearrangement uses TRBV5-1 and TRBJ1-4; D may be TRBD1 (5 bases). Germline CDR1 reads SGHRS; CDR2 reads YFSETQ. V was cut by 3 bases and J by 8 bases, with 14 bases left in between. The CDR3 has 14 amino acids. The CDR3: CASSYQGSREKLFF. The CDR3, as DNA: TGCGCCAGCAGCTATCAGGGTTCGAGGGAAAAACTGTTTTTT. Full variable domain (missing parts from reference TRBV5-1 and TRBJ1-4): KAGVTQTPRYLIKTRGQQVTLSCSPISGHRSVSWYQQTPGQGLQFLFEYFSETQRNKGNFPGRFSGRQFSNSRSEMNVSTLELGDSALYLCASSYQGSREKLFFGSGTQLSVL.

The chain has TRBV6-5 and TRBJ1-5, with D perhaps matching TRBD1 (6 bases). Germline CDR1 and CDR2: MNHEY and SVGAGI. V dropped 5 bases and J dropped 4 bases, with 15 bases sitting between them. CDR3 length: 15 residues. The CDR3 here is CASSPTGIGNQPQHF. CDR3 nucleotide sequence: TGTGCCAGCAGTCCCACAGGGATCGGGAATCAGCCCCAGCATTTT.

The V and J genes are TRBV6-5 and TRBJ2-7; 10 bases line up with TRBD2. Unmatched junction bases numbered 8, after V lost 6 bases and J lost 6 bases. Per the germline V gene, CDR1 is MNHEY and CDR2 is SVGAGI. The CDR3 is made up of 14 amino acids. For the CDR3, the DNA is TGTGCCAGCAGGAGGCAGCGGGAGGGCCCCGAGCAGTACTTC. Encoded protein: CASRRQREGPEQYF.

The chain recombines TRBV6-4 with TRBJ2-3, with D unclear. Germline V lookup: CDR1 MRHNA, CDR2 SNTAGT. This CDR3 is 14 amino acids long. V lost 0 bases to trimming and J lost 3 bases, with 7 bases between them. The CDR3 nucleotides read TGTGCCAGCAGTGACTCGATCAGGACAGATACGCAGTATTTT. Its protein product is CASSDSIRTDTQYF.

The count of this clone is one. The chain recombines TRBV5-4 with TRBJ2-7; 9 nucleotides line up with TRBD2. V lost 4 bases, J lost 0 bases, and 8 bases stayed unmatched. The length of the CDR3 is 16 residues. Germline CDR1 SGHNT, CDR2 YYREEE (reference sequence). The CDR3, as DNA: TGTGCCAGCAGCCCCTTAGCGGGAGAGGGCTCCTACGAGCAGTACTTC. Protein product: CASSPLAGEGSYEQYF.

The V gene is TRBV4-1, the J gene TRBJ1-2; D unclear. CDR3 length: 12 amino acids. V lost 0 bases and J 8 bases, leaving 7 bases between the germline ends. The germline CDR1 and CDR2 sequences are MGHRA and YSYEKL. The DNA for the CDR3 is TGCGCCAGCAGCCAAGACATGCGGGGCTACACCTTC. It specifies CASSQDMRGYTF.

The chain combines TRBV5-4 with TRBJ2-7; TRBD2 might be the D (6 bases). This CDR3 comprises 14 residues. V was clipped by 0 bases and J by 5 bases, with 12 bases between them. From germline, CDR1 is SGHNT and CDR2 YYREEE (reference sequence). In DNA form, the CDR3 reads TGTGCCAGCAGCTTGGTCGGGAGTTACCACGAGCAGTACTTC. As protein: CASSLVGSYHEQYF.

The chain employs TRBV29-1 and TRBJ2-7; D is unclear. V lost 4 bases to trimming and J lost 2 bases, with 6 bases between them. CDR3 size: 11 residues. Germline-derived CDR1 and CDR2 are SQVTM and ANQGSEA. The CDR3 DNA sequence: TGCAGCGTTGTCACTGCCTACGAGCAGTACTTC. Protein sequence: CSVVTAYEQYF.

The chain is built from TRBV7-2 and TRBJ1-5; TRBD1 agrees at 7 bases. Germline assignment: CDR1 SGHTA and CDR2 FQGNSA. CDR3 size: 17 residues. J lost 1 base, V lost 1 base, and 7 bases had no gene match. The DNA of the CDR3 is TGTGCCAGCAGCTTAGTTTTCCAGGGGGGCAGCAATCAGCCCCAGCATTTT. Its translation: CASSLVFQGGSNQPQHF.

The chain has TRBV7-3 and TRBJ1-2; TRBD1 matches 8 bases. J lost 0 bases, V lost 8 bases, and 8 bases had no gene match. Per the germline V gene, CDR1 is SGHTA and CDR2 is FQGTGA. There are 15 residues in the CDR3. In nucleotides, the CDR3 is TGTGCCAGCGGACCGGACAGGGAAGCTAACTATGGCTACACCTTC. Its protein product is CASGPDREANYGYTF.

The chain couples TRBV30 to TRBJ1-5, with TRBD1 matching 8 bases. This CDR3 contains 21 residues. Germline V gene lookup returns CDR1 GTSNPN and CDR2 SVGIG (reference sequence). Trimming at V came to 0 bases and at J to 4 bases, leaving 23 bases not matched to a gene. Here the CDR3 DNA reads TGTGCCTGGAGTGTACCCCCAAAAGGACAGGGACTTGTTACAATTAATCAGCCCCAGCATTTT. It codes for CAWSVPPKGQGLVTINQPQHF.

The CDR3 sequence is CASSGQGVGNQPQHF. In DNA form, the CDR3 reads TGTGCCAGTAGCGGACAGGGGGTTGGCAATCAGCCCCAGCATTTT. V usage is TRBV19 and J usage is TRBJ1-5; the match to TRBD1 covers 10 bases. The V gene end was trimmed by 6 bases and the J gene end by 2 bases; junction bases not matched to a gene: 4. Germline CDR1 LNHDA, CDR2 SQIVND (reference sequence). CDR3 length: 15 residues.

The CDR3 loop is CASSRTPFHQPQHF. The CDR3 nucleotides read TGTGCCAGCAGCCGGACACCTTTTCATCAGCCCCAGCATTTT. The J gene is TRBJ1-5, the V gene TRBV6-5, with a tentative D call TRBD1 (5 bases). The germline V and J ends were trimmed by 6 bases and 5 bases, with 14 bases remaining between them. CDR3 length: 14 residues. Germline-derived CDR1 and CDR2 are MNHEY and SVGAGI.

The chain carries TRBV6-1 and TRBJ1-5, with 7 bases identical to TRBD1. Germline trimming cut 6 bases from V and 5 bases from J; bases unmatched to any gene: 4. This CDR3 has 13 residues. Germline V CDR1 and CDR2: MNHNS, SASEGT. The CDR3 nucleotides read TGTGCCAGCAGCTCACAGGGGCATCAGCCCCAGCATTTT. Its protein is CASSSQGHQPQHF.

The J gene is TRBJ1-2, the V gene TRBV4-1; D unresolved. CDR1 MGHRA and CDR2 YSYEKL come from the germline V gene. The V end lost 0 bases, the J end lost 8 bases, and 13 bases lay between the germline ends. This CDR3 region has 14 residues. The CDR3 DNA reads as TGCGCCAGCAGCCAAGAGGCTGTGGGCCCGGGCTACACCTTC. This sequence encodes CASSQEAVGPGYTF.

The J gene is TRBJ2-1, the V gene TRBV11-3; maybe TRBD2 (5 bases). V lost 0 bases and J lost 5, with 14 bases in between. This CDR3 region has 16 residues. Germline CDR1 and CDR2: SGHNT and YENEEA. CDR3 sequence: CASSLDIEGKDNEQFF. In nucleotides, the CDR3 is TGTGCCAGCAGCTTAGATATCGAGGGAAAGGACAATGAGCAGTTCTTC.

The chain couples TRBV6-5 to TRBJ1-2; D is perhaps TRBD1 (5 bases). V lost 0 bases and J lost 3, with 8 bases in between. CDR3 length equals 14 residues. Germline-derived CDR1 and CDR2 are MNHEY and SVGAGI. CDR3 DNA: TGTGCCAGCAGTTACTCTTACAGGCACTATGGCTACACCTTC. Translating it yields CASSYSYRHYGYTF.

The chain joins TRBV7-8 to TRBJ2-2, with D perhaps TRBD1 (8 bases). Per the germline V gene, CDR1 is SGHVS and CDR2 is FQNEAQ. V was trimmed by 2 bases and J by 6 bases, leaving 16 bases between them. The CDR3 runs to 16 residues. The CDR3 DNA sequence: TGTGCCAGCAGCTTAATACAGGGGGGGGTCGCCGGGGAGCTGTTTTTT. It codes for CASSLIQGGVAGELFF. Complete variable domain (other parts from reference TRBV7-8 and TRBJ2-2): GAGVSQSPRYKVAKRGQDVALRCDPISGHVSLFWYQQALGQGPEFLTYFQNEAQLDKSGLPSDRFFAERPEGSVSTLKIQRTQQEDSAVYLCASSLIQGGVAGELFFGEGSRLTVL.

The chain carries TRBV9 and TRBJ1-3; TRBD1 is a possible D gene (5 bases). The CDR3 runs to 15 residues. Trimming removed 4 bases from V and 0 bases from J, with 11 bases in between. Germline V gene sequence: CDR1 SGDLS, CDR2 YYNGEE. CDR3 sequence (DNA): TGTGCCAGCAGCCCCCGACAGAACTCTGGAAACACCATATATTTT. Translated: CASSPRQNSGNTIYF.

The count of this clone is one. V usage is TRBV7-3 and J usage is TRBJ2-1; 8 bases agree with TRBD1. Germline lookup yields CDR1 SGHTA and CDR2 FQGTGA. The V segment lost 5 bases and the J segment 1 base; nucleotides outside the gene matches: 4. The CDR3 extends over 15 amino acids. In DNA form, the CDR3 reads TGTGCCAGCAGCCTGGACAGGGCGTCCTACAATGAGCAGTTCTTC. Translation gives CASSLDRASYNEQFF.

This chain connects TRBV29-1 to TRBJ2-7; the match to TRBD2 covers 8 bases. Germline CDR1 reads SQVTM; CDR2 reads ANQGSEA. The CDR3 runs to 13 residues. V lost 2 bases, J lost 0 bases, and 0 bases stayed unmatched. CDR3 DNA sequence: TGCAGCGTTGAAAGCGGGGGCTCCTACGAGCAGTACTTC. This codes for CSVESGGSYEQYF.